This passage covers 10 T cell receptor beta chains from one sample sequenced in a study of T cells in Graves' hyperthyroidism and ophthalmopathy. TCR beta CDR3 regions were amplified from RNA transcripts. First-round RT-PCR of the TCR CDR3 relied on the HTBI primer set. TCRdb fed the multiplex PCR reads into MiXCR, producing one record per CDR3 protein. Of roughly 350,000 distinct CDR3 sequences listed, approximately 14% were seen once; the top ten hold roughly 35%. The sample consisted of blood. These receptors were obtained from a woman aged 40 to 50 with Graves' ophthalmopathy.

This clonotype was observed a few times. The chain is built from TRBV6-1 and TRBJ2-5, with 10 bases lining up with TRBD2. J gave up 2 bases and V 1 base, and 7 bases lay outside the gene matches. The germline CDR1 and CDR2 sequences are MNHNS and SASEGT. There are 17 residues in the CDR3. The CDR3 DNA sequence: TGTGCCAGCAGTGAAGTGATTGAACTAGCGGGGCAAGAGACCCAGTACTTC. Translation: CASSEVIELAGQETQYF.

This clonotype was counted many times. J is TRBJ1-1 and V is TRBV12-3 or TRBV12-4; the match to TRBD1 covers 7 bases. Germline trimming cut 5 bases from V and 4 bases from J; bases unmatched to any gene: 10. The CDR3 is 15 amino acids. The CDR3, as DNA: TGTGCCAGCAGTCCAGACAGGGAACGGGTCACTGAAGCTTTCTTT. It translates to CASSPDRERVTEAFF.

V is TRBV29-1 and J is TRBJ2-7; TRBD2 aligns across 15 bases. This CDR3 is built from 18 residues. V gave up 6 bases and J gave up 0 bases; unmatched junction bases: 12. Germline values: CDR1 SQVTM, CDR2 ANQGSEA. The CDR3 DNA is TGCAGCGTCCGTAGGGAGGGACTAGCGGGAGGTCACTCCTACGAGCAGTACTTC. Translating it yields CSVRREGLAGGHSYEQYF.

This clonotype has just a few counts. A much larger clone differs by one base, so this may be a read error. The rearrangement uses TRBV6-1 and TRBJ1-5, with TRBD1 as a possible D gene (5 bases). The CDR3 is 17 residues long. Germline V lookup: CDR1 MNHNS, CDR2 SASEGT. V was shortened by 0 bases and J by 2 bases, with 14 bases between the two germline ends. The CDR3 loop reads CASSEARGVVGNQPQHF. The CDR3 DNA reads TGTGCCAGCAGTGAAGCTCGGGGGGTGGTGGGCAATCAGCCCCAGCATTTT.

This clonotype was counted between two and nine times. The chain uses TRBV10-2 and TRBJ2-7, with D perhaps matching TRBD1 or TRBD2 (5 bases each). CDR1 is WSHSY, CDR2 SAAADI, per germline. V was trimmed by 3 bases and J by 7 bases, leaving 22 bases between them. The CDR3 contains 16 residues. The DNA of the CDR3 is TGCGCCAGCAGTGATTACGGGACGTTGATATCGACGGAGCAGTACTTC. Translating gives CASSDYGTLISTEQYF.

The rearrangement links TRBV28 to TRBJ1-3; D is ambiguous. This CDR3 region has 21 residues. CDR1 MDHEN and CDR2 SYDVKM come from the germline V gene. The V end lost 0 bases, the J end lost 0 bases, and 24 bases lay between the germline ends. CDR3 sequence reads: CASSLWWGDSEEPLSGNTIYF. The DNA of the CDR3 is TGTGCCAGCAGTTTATGGTGGGGTGACTCCGAAGAACCTCTCTCTGGAAACACCATATATTTT.

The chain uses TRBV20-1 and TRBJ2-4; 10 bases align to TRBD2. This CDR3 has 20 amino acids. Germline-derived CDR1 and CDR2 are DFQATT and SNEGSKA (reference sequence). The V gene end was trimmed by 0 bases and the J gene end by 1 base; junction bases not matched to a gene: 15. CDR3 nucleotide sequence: TGCAGTGCTAGAGATCGAGCGGGAGGGCCGATTTTTGAGGCCAAAAACATTCAGTACTTC. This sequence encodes CSARDRAGGPIFEAKNIQYF.

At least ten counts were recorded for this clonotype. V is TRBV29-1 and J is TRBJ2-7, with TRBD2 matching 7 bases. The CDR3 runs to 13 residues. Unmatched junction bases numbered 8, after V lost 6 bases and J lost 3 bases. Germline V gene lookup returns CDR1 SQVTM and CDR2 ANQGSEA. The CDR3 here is CSVRGGVSYEQYF. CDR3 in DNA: TGCAGCGTCCGGGGAGGGGTAAGCTACGAGCAGTACTTC.

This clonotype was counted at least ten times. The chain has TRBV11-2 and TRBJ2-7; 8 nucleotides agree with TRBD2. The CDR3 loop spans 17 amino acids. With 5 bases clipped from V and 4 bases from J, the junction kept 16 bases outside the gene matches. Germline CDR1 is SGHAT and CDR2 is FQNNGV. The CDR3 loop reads CASSPLWAGGIIYEQYF. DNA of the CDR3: TGTGCCAGCAGCCCCCTCTGGGCGGGAGGTATTATTTACGAGCAGTACTTC.

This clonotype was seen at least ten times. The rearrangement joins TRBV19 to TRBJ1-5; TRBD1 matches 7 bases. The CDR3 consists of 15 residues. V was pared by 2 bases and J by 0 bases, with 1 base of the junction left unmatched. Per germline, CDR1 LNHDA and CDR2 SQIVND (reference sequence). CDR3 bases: TGTGCCAGTAGTATAACAGGGGATAGCAATCAGCCCCAGCATTTT. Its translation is CASSITGDSNQPQHF.